One and the same sample provided the 8 T cell receptor beta chains below, sequenced in a study of control samples from healthy donors and cancer patients. Produced via immunoSEQ multiplex PCR; TCRdb's table is partial and in-frame only. The repertoire holds under 100,000 clones, 88% seen once, with roughly an eighth in the top ten. Sequenced material: blood. The receptors were gathered from an older woman in good health.

The rearrangement uses TRBV19 and TRBJ2-7, with D perhaps TRBD1 (6 bases). CDR3 length: 13 residues. Trimming stripped 5 bases from V and 2 bases from J, with 10 bases between. Germline CDR1 and CDR2: LNHDA and SQIVND (reference sequence). The CDR3 coding sequence is TGTGCCAGTAGTTGGGCAGGGGCCTACGAGCAGTACTTC. Its translation: CASSWAGAYEQYF.

The rearrangement joins TRBV10-3 to TRBJ1-4; D is possibly TRBD1 (6 bases). The CDR3 contains 12 residues. Trimming left V 10 bases short and J 7 bases short, with 13 bases between. Germline V CDR1 and CDR2: ENHRY, SYGVKD. The CDR3 nucleotides read TGTGCCAGCAGGGGAGAGGGTGAAAAACTGTTTTTT. The encoded protein is CASRGEGEKLFF.

This clone was detected only once. The chain couples TRBV19 to TRBJ2-5; tentative D call: TRBD2 (5 bases). Germline CDR1 and CDR2: LNHDA and SQIVND (reference sequence). The CDR3 loop spans 13 amino acids. Trimming took off 0 bases at V and 4 bases at J, with 6 bases between the two ends. In nucleotides, the CDR3 is TGTGCCAGTAGTATAGATCGGGGAGAGACCCAGTACTTC. Its protein is CASSIDRGETQYF.

The V call is TRBV9, the J call TRBJ2-7; 7 nucleotides line up with TRBD2. This CDR3 has 14 amino acids. In germline, CDR1 is SGDLS, CDR2 YYNGEE. V lost 0 bases and J lost 4; bases outside the gene matches: 4. The CDR3 region has the DNA TGTGCCAGCAGCGTAGCCCCTAGCGGATACGAGCAGTACTTC. Its protein product is CASSVAPSGYEQYF. The whole variable domain, filled in from reference TRBV9 and TRBJ2-7, reads DSGVTQTPKHLITATGQRVTLRCSPRSGDLSVYWYQQSLDQGLQFLIQYYNGEERAKGNILERFSAQQFPDLHSELNLSSLELGDSALYFCASSVAPSGYEQYFGPGTRLTVT.

The chain uses TRBV7-9 and TRBJ2-3, with D perhaps TRBD2 (5 bases). Germline-derived CDR1 and CDR2 are SEHNR and FQNEAQ (reference sequence). With 5 bases removed from V and 7 bases from J, the gap between germline ends came to 7 bases. CDR3 length: 11 residues. CDR3 nucleotide sequence: TGTGCCAGCAGCATCGGGAATACGCAGTATTTT. It codes for CASSIGNTQYF.

The genes are TRBV20-1 and TRBJ2-7; a possible D gene is TRBD2 (5 bases). The CDR3 runs 11 residues. Germline values: CDR1 DFQATT, CDR2 SNEGSKA (reference sequence). Trimming took off 6 bases at V and 3 bases at J, with 9 bases between the two ends. The CDR3 DNA reads as TGCAGTGCCCCGGGGTTCTACGAGCAGTACTTC. It yields the protein CSAPGFYEQYF.

This chain uses TRBV6-4 with TRBJ1-1; no clear D. The CDR3 spans 13 residues. Germline CDR1 and CDR2: MRHNA and SNTAGT. Trimming removed 5 bases at V and 5 bases at J, with 12 bases between. The CDR3 is CASSFSPRTEAFF. In nucleotides, the CDR3 is TGTGCCAGCAGTTTTTCCCCTCGTACTGAAGCTTTCTTT.

This chain links TRBV2 with TRBJ2-1; 7 positions match TRBD2. The V and J ends lost 4 bases and 4 bases, in that order; junction bases with no gene match: 1. Germline CDR1 is SNHLY and CDR2 is FYNNEI. CDR3 length: 13 residues. For the CDR3, the DNA is TGTGCCAGCAGTGCAGCGGGGTACAATGAGCAGTTCTTC. This translates into CASSAAGYNEQFF.